Detailed here is one T cell receptor beta chain. This sample is part of a study of Ad26.COV2.S vaccination and SARS-CoV-2 variants. Regarding treatment: roughly 18 received Ad26.COV2.S at low or high dose, single or two shots; several received placebo; per-sample allocation not given. Repertoires come from day 63 after the first vaccine or placebo injection. In Boston, an adult donor aged 18-55 years took part. Participants' vaccine, an Ad26 vector, delivered Wuhan-strain SARS-CoV-2 spike. TCRdb's copy holds only in-frame clones and misses some; the assay was immunoSEQ multiplex PCR. The profile covers about 680,000 clones, with 80% to 90% appearing a single time and roughly 1.5% taken by the ten largest. The V end lost 0 bases, the J end lost 8 bases, and 7 bases lay between the germline ends. The CDR3 runs to 13 residues. Per the germline V gene, CDR1 is MNHEY and CDR2 is SMNVEV (reference sequence).

The sequences come from peripheral blood, collected in a trial of Ad26.COV2.S vaccine versus placebo. This TCR was sampled from a person aged 18-65 years who received the Ad26.COV2.S COVID-19 vaccine or a placebo. V gene TRBV27 combines with J gene TRBJ1-4, with unresolved D. The CDR3 spells CASSLSWSEKLFF. The CDR3 DNA follows: TGTGCCAGCAGTTTATCATGGTCCGAAAAACTGTTTTTT.